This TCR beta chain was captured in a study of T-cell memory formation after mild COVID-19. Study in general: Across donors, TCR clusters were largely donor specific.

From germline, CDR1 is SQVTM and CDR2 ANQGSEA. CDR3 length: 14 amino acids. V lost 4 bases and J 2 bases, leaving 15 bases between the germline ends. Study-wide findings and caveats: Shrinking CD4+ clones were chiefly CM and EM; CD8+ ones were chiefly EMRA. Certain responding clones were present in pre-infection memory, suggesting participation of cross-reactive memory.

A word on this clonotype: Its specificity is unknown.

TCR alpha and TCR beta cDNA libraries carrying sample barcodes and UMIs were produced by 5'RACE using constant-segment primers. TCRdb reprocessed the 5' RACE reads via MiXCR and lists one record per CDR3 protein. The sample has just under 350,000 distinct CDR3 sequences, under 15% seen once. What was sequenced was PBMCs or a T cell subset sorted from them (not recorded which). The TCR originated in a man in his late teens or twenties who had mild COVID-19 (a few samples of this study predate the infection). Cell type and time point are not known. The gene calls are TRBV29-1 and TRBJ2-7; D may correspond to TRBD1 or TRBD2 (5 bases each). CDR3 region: CSVAGPSPPYEQYF. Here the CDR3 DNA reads TGCAGCGTTGCGGGACCCTCCCCCCCCTACGAGCAGTACTTC.